This T cell receptor beta chain was captured by sequencing in a study of blood T cell repertoires in COVID-19. This CDR3 is 14 amino acids long. V was shortened by 4 bases and J by 3 bases, with 13 bases between the two germline ends. CDR1 SGHNT and CDR2 YYREEE come from the germline V gene (reference sequence). TCRdb's copy holds only in-frame clones and misses some; the assay was immunoSEQ multiplex PCR. The sample consists of fewer than 200,000 clones, 80% to 85% of them appearing once. The receptor was derived from a woman aged 80 or older with active or convalescent COVID-19. Sequencing was done on a sample of peripheral blood. The chain joins TRBV5-4 to TRBJ1-2, with D possibly being TRBD1 (5 bases). The chain's CDR3 is CASSTGGVHYGYTF. The DNA for the CDR3 is TGTGCCAGCAGCACTGGGGGGGTACACTATGGCTACACCTTC.